Below are 6 T cell receptor beta chains sequenced from a single sample in a study of T cells in tuberculosis. Here immunoSEQ multiplex PCR was the method, and the copy in TCRdb shows in-frame clones only, minus some. In total, the table holds roughly 37 clones. C32 glucose monomycolate from Rhodococcus equi was loaded onto the CD1B tetramers. After thawing and overnight rest, PBMC were stained with GMM-loaded CD1B tetramer, viability dye and anti-CD3 for sorting. A deliberately high sort gate kept tetramer-negative cells out of the tetramer-positive sort. The sample comprised CD1b-GMM tetramer-positive cells sorted from PBMCs. These receptors were taken from an adult woman with latent tuberculosis.

The J gene is TRBJ1-2, the V gene TRBV4-1; no definite D call. This CDR3 region has 17 residues. V lost 5 bases, J lost 4 bases, and 23 bases lay in between. The germline CDR1 and CDR2 sequences are MGHRA and YSYEKL. This CDR3 is CASSSTSQNRKTYGYTF. DNA of the CDR3: TGCGCCAGCAGCTCGACATCCCAGAACCGAAAGACCTATGGCTACACCTTC.

The chain couples TRBV1 to TRBJ2-6; no DNA check was done on the table's D call, TRBD1. TRBV1 is given as a pseudogene. This CDR3 region has 18 residues. CDR3 region: CTSSSLCLAQSRANVLTF. Here the CDR3 DNA reads TGCACCAGCAGCTCGCTCTGTTTGGCACAAAGTCGGGCCAACGTCCTGACTTTC.

The V and J genes are TRBV10-2 and TRBJ2-6; the D is unclear. Germline lookup yields CDR1 WSHSY and CDR2 SAAADI. The V end was cut by 5 bases, the J end by 5 bases, with 22 bases between. This CDR3 region has 18 residues. DNA of the CDR3: TGCGCCAGCAGTTGTAGCCCCACTCTAACAAAGTGGGCCAACGTCCTGACTTTC. Translated: CASSCSPTLTKWANVLTF.

This clone was detected only a few times. The chain recombines TRBV19 with TRBJ2-7, with D possibly matching TRBD1 (6 bases). With 3 bases removed from V and 7 bases from J, the gap between germline ends came to 19 bases. In germline, CDR1 is LNHDA, CDR2 SQIVND (reference sequence). This CDR3 has 15 amino acids. The CDR3: CASSMGHQSSMEQYF. The CDR3 nucleotides read TGTGCCAGTAGTATGGGACACCAGTCGAGTATGGAGCAGTACTTC.

For this clone: Other DNA variants within this sample encode the same CDR3. The chain uses TRBV21-1 and TRBJ1-6. TRBV21-1 is tagged as a pseudogene. The CDR3 consists of 18 residues. As DNA, the CDR3 is TGTGCCAGCAGCGCTGGAGTGCTACACATACATCATAATTCACCCCTCCACTTT. This gives the protein CASSAGVLHIHHNSPLHF.

In the case of this clone: The sample has other DNA sequences that encode this CDR3 too. This rearrangement joins TRBV21-1 to TRBJ1-6. TRBV21-1 is tagged as a pseudogene. CDR3 length: 18 amino acids. CDR3 in amino acids: CASSAGVLHIHHNSPLHF. The CDR3 DNA follows: TGCGCCAGCAGCGCTGGAGTGCTACACATACATCATAATTCACCCCTCCACTTT.